The 18 T cell receptor beta chains presented below share a single source sample, sequenced in a study of OX40 agonist ivuxolimab in advanced cancers. The protocol was immunoSEQ multiplex PCR, while the TCRdb copy is restricted to in-frame clones and leaves out a portion. The sample has approximately 74,000 clones; about 90% are singletons. The material sequenced was CD4+ or CD8+ T cells sorted from blood, taken in a trial of the OX40 agonist ivuxolimab. These receptors came from an adult with an advanced solid tumor such as melanoma, head and neck, liver or kidney cancer.

The chain joins TRBV28 to TRBJ2-3; 7 positions agree with TRBD1. The germline gives CDR1 MDHEN, CDR2 SYDVKM. There are 14 residues in the CDR3. With 7 bases clipped from V and 6 bases from J, the junction kept 10 bases outside the gene matches. The CDR3 region has the DNA TGTGCCAGCAAGTCGGGACAGTCCAGGGATACGCAGTATTTT. This sequence encodes CASKSGQSRDTQYF.

A remark on this clone: The sample contains more than one DNA sequence encoding this CDR3. This sequence joins TRBV6-6 and TRBJ1-2, with 8 bases aligning to TRBD1. Germline lookup yields CDR1 MNHNY and CDR2 SVGAGI (reference sequence). With 6 bases clipped from V and 5 bases from J, the junction kept 5 bases outside the gene matches. This CDR3 is built from 13 residues. CDR3 DNA sequence: TGTGCCAGCAGCCCGGGACAGGTATATGGCTACACCTTC. As protein: CASSPGQVYGYTF.

This chain joins TRBV6-7 and TRBJ2-6; D tentatively fits TRBD1 or TRBD2 (6 bases each). TRBV6-7 has ORF status, its function being uncertain. The CDR3 runs 18 residues. With 7 bases removed from V and 0 bases from J, the gap between germline ends came to 19 bases. The CDR3 DNA follows: TGTGCCAGCACCCCCAGGAGGGGGTCCCTCTCTGGGGCCAACGTCCTGACTTTC. This encodes CASTPRRGSLSGANVLTF.

The J gene is TRBJ2-3, the V gene TRBV10-3; 14 nucleotides match TRBD2. Germline V gives CDR1 ENHRY, CDR2 SYGVKD. The CDR3 is made up of 16 amino acids. The J segment lost 1 base and the V segment lost 7 bases, leaving 4 bases of the junction unmatched. The CDR3 nucleotides are TGTGCCATCAAGGGACTAGCGGGAGTCGGCACAGATACGCAGTATTTT. It encodes CAIKGLAGVGTDTQYF.

This chain connects TRBV5-4 to TRBJ1-2, with TRBD1 matching 10 bases. With 4 bases clipped from V and 4 bases from J, the junction kept 10 bases outside the gene matches. CDR3 length equals 16 residues. Germline lookup yields CDR1 SGHNT and CDR2 YYREEE (reference sequence). CDR3 in DNA: TGTGCCAGCAGCCCCGGAGGAGACAGGGGGCTCTATGGCTACACCTTC. Protein product: CASSPGGDRGLYGYTF.

The chain employs TRBV7-2 and TRBJ2-3; D tentatively fits TRBD1 or TRBD2 (5 bases each). Trimming took off 2 bases at V and 0 bases at J, with 12 bases between the two ends. From germline, CDR1 is SGHTA and CDR2 FQGNSA. This CDR3 is 16 amino acids long. The CDR3, as DNA: TGTGCCAGCAGCTTACGGTGGGACCTTAGCACAGATACGCAGTATTTT. Protein product: CASSLRWDLSTDTQYF.

The rearrangement joins TRBV11-2 to TRBJ1-1; a possible D gene is TRBD1 (5 bases). The germline V gene has CDR1 SGHAT and CDR2 FQNNGV. This CDR3 has 16 residues. V dropped 7 bases and J dropped 5 bases, with 23 bases sitting between them. DNA of the CDR3: TGTGCCAGCACCGACTTCTCCGGGACGAGGTCGACTGAAGCTTTCTTT. This sequence encodes CASTDFSGTRSTEAFF.

V and J are TRBV10-3 and TRBJ2-7; D not certain. Trimming left V 4 bases short and J 1 base short, with 2 bases between. The V gene's germline CDR1 is ENHRY and CDR2 SYGVKD. The CDR3 length is 11 residues. The CDR3, as DNA: TGTGCCATCAGTGTATCCTACGAGCAGTACTTC. Protein sequence: CAISVSYEQYF.

This clone was observed once. J is TRBJ1-1 and V is TRBV7-9; no firm D call. The CDR3 contains 11 residues. V gave up 3 bases and J gave up 8 bases, with 7 bases separating them. Germline CDR1 and CDR2: SEHNR and FQNEAQ (reference sequence). This CDR3 is CASSLAGEAFF. The DNA of the CDR3 is TGTGCCAGCAGCTTGGCCGGGGAAGCTTTCTTT.

The V and J genes are TRBV6-1 and TRBJ1-2; D gene ambiguous. Germline values: CDR1 MNHNS, CDR2 SASEGT. V was shortened by 7 bases and J by 5 bases, with 8 bases between the two germline ends. The CDR3 length is 11 residues. The CDR3 bases are TGTGCCAGCACCATGGGGTATGGCTACACCTTC. As protein: CASTMGYGYTF.

The chain links TRBV19 to TRBJ1-5; TRBD1 matches 11 bases. V shed 5 bases and J 3 bases; nucleotides not matched to a gene: 9. The CDR3 is made up of 17 amino acids. Germline values: CDR1 LNHDA, CDR2 SQIVND (reference sequence). The CDR3 is CASSRSLGQGANQPQHF. The CDR3 DNA reads as TGTGCCAGTAGTCGCTCGCTCGGACAGGGGGCCAATCAGCCCCAGCATTTT.

A few counts support this clone. This chain uses TRBV18 with TRBJ1-1; 9 nucleotides agree with TRBD1. The CDR3 has 15 residues. The germline V gene has CDR1 KGHSH and CDR2 LQKENI. Trimming at V came to 3 bases and at J to 2 bases, leaving 4 bases not matched to a gene. CDR3 amino acids: CASSPRQGDNTEAFF. Here the CDR3 DNA reads TGTGCCAGCTCACCCAGACAGGGGGACAACACTGAAGCTTTCTTT.

The chain carries TRBV5-1 and TRBJ1-1, with TRBD1 identical over 8 bases. V lost 4 bases, J lost 3 bases, and 5 bases stayed unmatched. Germline V gene sequence: CDR1 SGHRS, CDR2 YFSETQ. The CDR3 is 14 residues long. CDR3 sequence: CASSPQGGDTEAFF. The CDR3 DNA sequence: TGCGCCAGCAGCCCACAGGGGGGGGACACTGAAGCTTTCTTT.

The J gene is TRBJ2-7, the V gene TRBV5-1, with 7 bases identical to TRBD1. This CDR3 has 13 residues. With 3 bases clipped from V and 1 base from J, the junction kept 1 base outside the gene matches. Germline values: CDR1 SGHRS, CDR2 YFSETQ. The CDR3 DNA follows: TGCGCCAGCAGCTGGACAGGATCCTACGAGCAGTACTTC. This sequence encodes CASSWTGSYEQYF.

This clone was observed a handful of times. V gene TRBV5-1 combines with J gene TRBJ2-3, with 8 bases that match TRBD2. The CDR3 contains 14 residues. The junction had 4 bases not matched to a gene; V was cut back by 6 bases and J by 1 base. Germline values: CDR1 SGHRS, CDR2 YFSETQ. The CDR3 nucleotides read TGCGCCAGCACATCAGCGGGGGGCACAGATACGCAGTATTTT. Protein product: CASTSAGGTDTQYF.

V and J are TRBV28 and TRBJ1-5, with no clear D. The CDR3 runs to 15 residues. Germline-derived CDR1 and CDR2 are MDHEN and SYDVKM. Trimming took 5 bases from V and 3 from J, leaving 14 bases between them. The CDR3 loop reads CASSLGVRINQPQHF. In DNA, the CDR3 is TGTGCCAGCAGTCTAGGTGTCCGGATCAATCAGCCCCAGCATTTT.

V gene TRBV6-5 combines with J gene TRBJ1-1; D might be TRBD1 (5 bases). The CDR3 contains 13 residues. V was shortened by 1 base and J by 2 bases, with 5 bases between the two germline ends. Germline lookup yields CDR1 MNHEY and CDR2 SVGAGI. The CDR3 is CASSYWGNTEAFF. CDR3 nucleotides: TGTGCCAGCAGTTACTGGGGCAACACTGAAGCTTTCTTT.

The genes are TRBV2 and TRBJ2-5, with 13 nucleotides matching TRBD2. The CDR3 runs 15 residues. Germline V gene lookup returns CDR1 SNHLY and CDR2 FYNNEI. J was trimmed by 1 base and V by 9 bases; bases with no gene match: 5. CDR3 sequence: CASWGTSGAQETQYF. For the CDR3, the DNA is TGTGCCAGTTGGGGGACTAGCGGGGCCCAAGAGACCCAGTACTTC.